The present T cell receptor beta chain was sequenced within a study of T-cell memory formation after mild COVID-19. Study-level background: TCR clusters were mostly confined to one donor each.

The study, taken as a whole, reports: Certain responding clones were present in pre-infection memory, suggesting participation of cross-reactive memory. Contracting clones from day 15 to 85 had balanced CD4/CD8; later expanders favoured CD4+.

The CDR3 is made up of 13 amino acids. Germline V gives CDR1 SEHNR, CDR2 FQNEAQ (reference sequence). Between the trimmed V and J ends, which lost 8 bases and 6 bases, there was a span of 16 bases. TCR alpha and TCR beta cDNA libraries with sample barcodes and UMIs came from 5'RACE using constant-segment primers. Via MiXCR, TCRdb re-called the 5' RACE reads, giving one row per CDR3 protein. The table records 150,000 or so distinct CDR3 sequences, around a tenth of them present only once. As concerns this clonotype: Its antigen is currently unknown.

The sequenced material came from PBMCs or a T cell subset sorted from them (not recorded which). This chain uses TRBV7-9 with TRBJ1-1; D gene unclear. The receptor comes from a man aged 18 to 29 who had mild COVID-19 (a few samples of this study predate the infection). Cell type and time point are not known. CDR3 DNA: TGTGCCAGCGGGCCGGAATATTGGGCTGAAGCTTTCTTT. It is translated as CASGPEYWAEAFF. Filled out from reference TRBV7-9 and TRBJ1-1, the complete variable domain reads DTGVSQNPRHKITKRGQNVTFRCDPISEHNRLYWYRQTLGQGPEFLTYFQNEAQLEKSRLLSDRFSAERPKGSFSTLEIQRTEQGDSAMYLCASGPEYWAEAFFGQGTRLTVV.